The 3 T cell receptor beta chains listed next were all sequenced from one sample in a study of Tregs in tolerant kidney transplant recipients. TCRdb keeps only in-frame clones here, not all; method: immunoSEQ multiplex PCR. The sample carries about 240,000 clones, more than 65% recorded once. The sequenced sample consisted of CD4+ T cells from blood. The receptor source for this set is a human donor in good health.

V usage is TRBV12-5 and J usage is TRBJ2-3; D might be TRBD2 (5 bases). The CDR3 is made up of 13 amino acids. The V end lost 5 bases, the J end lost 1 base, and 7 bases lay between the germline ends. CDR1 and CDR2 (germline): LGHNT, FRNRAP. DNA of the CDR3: TGTGCTAGTGGTAAGGAGGGCACAGATACGCAGTATTTT. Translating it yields CASGKEGTDTQYF.

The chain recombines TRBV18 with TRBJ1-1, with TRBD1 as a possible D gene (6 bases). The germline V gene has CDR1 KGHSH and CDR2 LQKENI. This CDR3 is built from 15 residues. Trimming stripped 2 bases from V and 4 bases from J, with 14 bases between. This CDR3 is CASSPGRGGGTEAFF. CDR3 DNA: TGTGCCAGCTCACCAGGCAGGGGCGGGGGCACTGAAGCTTTCTTT.

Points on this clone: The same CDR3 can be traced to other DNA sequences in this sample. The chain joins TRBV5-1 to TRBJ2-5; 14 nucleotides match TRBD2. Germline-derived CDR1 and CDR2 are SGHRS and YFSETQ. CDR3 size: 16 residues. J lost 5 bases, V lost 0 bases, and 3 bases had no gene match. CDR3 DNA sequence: TGCGCCAGCAGCTTGGGACTAGCGGGGGGGGCGGAGACCCAGTACTTC. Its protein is CASSLGLAGGAETQYF.